Here is one TCR beta chain with its context. This record belongs to a study of T cell responses to AZD1222 COVID-19 vaccine. Clones were sequenced by immunoSEQ multiplex PCR, and TCRdb holds only the in-frame ones, with some missing. The sample yields 90,000 to 110,000 clones, approximately 91% seen once. CDR1 and CDR2 from the germline V gene are LNHDA and SQIVND (reference sequence). This CDR3 region has 15 residues. V shed 3 bases and J 1 base; nucleotides not matched to a gene: 4. The TCR comes from an adult in good health. The sample was peripheral blood, taken on day 0 of AZD1222 vaccination. The chain has TRBV19 and TRBJ2-3; 7 positions agree with TRBD2. The CDR3 DNA reads TGTGCCAGTAGTATTGCTGGGGGGGGCACAGATACGCAGTATTTT. It yields the protein CASSIAGGGTDTQYF.